This T cell receptor (beta chain) was identified during a study of cytomegalovirus exposure and HLA in healthy donors. Study as a whole: The roughly 120 million unique TCR beta sequences, from roughly 180 million T cells, were found by an earlier analysis.

Nominally healthy donors were sampled, though unrecorded immune exposures were likely. 13 Jbeta primers and 60 Vbeta primers were used for the PCR. TCRdb's copy holds only in-frame clones and misses some; the assay was immunoSEQ multiplex PCR. The top ten hold around 6.6% of the sample, which has about 150,000 clones, approximately 86% seen once. The receptor comes from a woman aged 50 to 65 in good health and CMV-seropositive. Sample: PBMCs.

Written as DNA, the CDR3 is TGTGCCAGCAGCCCGAGGACAGGAACCACAGATACGCAGTATTTT. Translation gives CASSPRTGTTDTQYF. This chain joins TRBV13 and TRBJ2-3, with 7 bases fitting TRBD1. With V trimmed by 5 bases and J by 2 bases, 7 bases remained unmatched. This CDR3 comprises 15 residues. Germline-derived CDR1 and CDR2 are PRHDT and FYEKMQ (reference sequence).